Below are 10 T cell receptor beta chains sequenced from a single sample in a study of blood T cell repertoires in COVID-19. The repertoire was sequenced with immunoSEQ multiplex PCR; TCRdb's copy has only in-frame clones and lacks some. Among around 80,000 clones listed, around three quarters were seen once. Sequencing input: peripheral blood. Every receptor here comes from a man aged 50 to 60 with active or convalescent COVID-19.

This sequence joins TRBV4-1 and TRBJ2-5, with D perhaps TRBD2 (5 bases). This CDR3 comprises 17 residues. CDR1 is MGHRA and CDR2 is YSYEKL in the germline V gene. Trimming removed 6 bases from V and 3 bases from J, with 23 bases in between. CDR3 region: CASRPGLAPVGKETQYF. CDR3 nucleotides: TGCGCCAGCAGACCTGGGCTAGCCCCAGTCGGGAAAGAGACCCAGTACTTC.

The rearrangement uses TRBV5-6 and TRBJ1-2; 8 bases are a match to TRBD1. CDR3 length: 16 residues. V shed 3 bases, J shed 3 bases, and the junction held 10 bases outside the gene matches. Germline lookup yields CDR1 SGHDT and CDR2 YYEEEE. The CDR3 reads CASSSRTLTGDYGYTF. For the CDR3, the DNA is TGTGCCAGCAGCTCGAGGACACTGACAGGGGACTATGGCTACACCTTC.

The chain is built from TRBV13 and TRBJ1-1; possibly TRBD1 for D (6 bases). The CDR3 has 15 amino acids. Trimming cost V 6 bases and J 3 bases, with 17 bases left between them. Germline CDR1 is PRHDT and CDR2 is FYEKMQ (reference sequence). In DNA form, the CDR3 reads TGTGCCAGCAGTTTCATCACAGGGACCTACACTGAAGCTTTCTTT. This gives the protein CASSFITGTYTEAFF.

This rearrangement joins TRBV10-3 to TRBJ2-7, with 10 nucleotides matching TRBD2. Germline CDR1 reads ENHRY; CDR2 reads SYGVKD. Germline trimming cut 8 bases from V and 5 bases from J; bases unmatched to any gene: 15. The CDR3 spans 16 residues. For the CDR3, the DNA is TGTGCCATCCTTACAACAACAAGCGGGGGGGTCCACGAGCAGTACTTC. Its protein is CAILTTTSGGVHEQYF.

The chain is built from TRBV7-3 and TRBJ1-5, with TRBD1 as a possible D gene (6 bases). The CDR3 sequence is 15 residues long. CDR1 is SGHTA and CDR2 is FQGTGA in the germline V gene. Between the trimmed V and J ends, which lost 4 bases and 4 bases, there was a span of 14 bases. CDR3 DNA: TGTGCCAGCAGCTGGACGGGTACAGGGAATCAGCCCCAGCATTTT. Encoded protein: CASSWTGTGNQPQHF.

The V and J genes are TRBV6-5 and TRBJ1-5; D remains ambiguous. V was cut by 0 bases and J by 7 bases, with 13 bases left in between. The germline CDR1 and CDR2 sequences are MNHEY and SVGAGI. This CDR3 is built from 15 residues. The CDR3 bases are TGTGCCAGCAGTTACTCGCTCGCGGCGGGCCAGCCCCAGCATTTT. Amino acid sequence: CASSYSLAAGQPQHF.

The chain employs TRBV5-1 and TRBJ2-5, with 8 positions matching TRBD2. This CDR3 is 17 amino acids long. Germline loops: CDR1 SGHRS, CDR2 YFSETQ. The J segment lost 0 bases and the V segment lost 0 bases, leaving 7 bases of the junction unmatched. The DNA of the CDR3 is TGCGCCAGCAGCTTGGTTCTGGCGGGGGGAAACCAAGAGACCCAGTACTTC. It is translated as CASSLVLAGGNQETQYF.

The genes are TRBV5-1 and TRBJ2-5; D may be TRBD2 (5 bases). The V end was cut by 0 bases, the J end by 5 bases, with 17 bases between. The CDR3 extends over 16 amino acids. Germline V gene lookup returns CDR1 SGHRS and CDR2 YFSETQ. The CDR3 reads CASSLAGIASRETQYF. CDR3 in DNA: TGCGCCAGCAGCTTGGCCGGTATTGCTAGCCGGGAGACCCAGTACTTC.

This clone was found a few times. Different DNA sequences within this sample yield the same CDR3. This sequence joins TRBV6-5 and TRBJ1-1; D is perhaps TRBD1 (5 bases). Trimming took off 5 bases at V and 1 base at J, with 8 bases between the two ends. This CDR3 has 13 residues. Germline V gene data show CDR1 as MNHEY and CDR2 as SVGAGI. CDR3 bases: TGTGCCAGCAGTAGAGACAGGAACACTGAAGCTTTCTTT. Translation: CASSRDRNTEAFF.

This chain joins TRBV7-6 and TRBJ2-3; a weak D match, TRBD2 (6 bases). The germline CDR1 and CDR2 sequences are SGHVS and FNYEAQ. The ends were cut back, 1 base at V and 0 bases at J, with 14 bases in the middle. This CDR3 contains 17 residues. CDR3 in DNA: TGTGCCAGCAGCTTAGTTCTCGGCGGGGAGAGCACAGATACGCAGTATTTT. Amino acid sequence: CASSLVLGGESTDTQYF. The full variable domain, in which reference TRBV7-6 and TRBJ2-3 provide the parts outside the CDR3, is GAGVSQSPRYKVTKRGQDVALRCDPISGHVSLYWYRQALGQGPEFLTYFNYEAQQDKSGLPNDRFSAERPEGSISTLTIQRTEQRDSAMYRCASSLVLGGESTDTQYFGPGTRLTVL.